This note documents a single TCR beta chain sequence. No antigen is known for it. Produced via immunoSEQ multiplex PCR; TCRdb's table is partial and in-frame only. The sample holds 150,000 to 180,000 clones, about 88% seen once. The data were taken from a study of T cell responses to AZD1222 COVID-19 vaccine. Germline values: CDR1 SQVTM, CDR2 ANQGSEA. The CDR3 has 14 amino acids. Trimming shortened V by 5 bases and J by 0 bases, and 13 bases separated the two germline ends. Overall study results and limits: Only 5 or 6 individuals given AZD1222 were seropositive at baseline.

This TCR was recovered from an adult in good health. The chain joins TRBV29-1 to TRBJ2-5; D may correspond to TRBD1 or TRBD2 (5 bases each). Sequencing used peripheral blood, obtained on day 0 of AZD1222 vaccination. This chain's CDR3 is CSVQIGTHQETQYF. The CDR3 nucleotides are TGCAGCGTTCAAATCGGGACCCACCAAGAGACCCAGTACTTC.